This T cell receptor (beta chain) was sequenced for a study of blood T cell repertoires in COVID-19. Study as a whole: Sites across the United States, Italy and Spain contributed samples from acute and convalescent COVID-19. T cells, B-cell-depleted T cells, or PBMCs provided the cDNA or gDNA that served as material.

The CDR3 contains 15 residues. V was clipped by 4 bases and J by 1 base; unmatched bases: 3. The germline gives CDR1 SGHAT, CDR2 FQNNGV. Authors' methods: Quantification of nucleated cells was approximated via reference gene primer amplification. TCRdb's table, derived via immunoSEQ multiplex PCR, lists solely in-frame clones and lacks some. V and J calls plus clone size are reproduced from that table; the DNA served to infer D and trimming. Among hundreds of thousands of clones, around 89% were seen once, and the ten largest hold approximately 7%. The V gene is TRBV11-2, the J gene TRBJ2-2; 7 bases are shared with TRBD2. The sample taken for sequencing was peripheral blood. The clonotype comes from a woman younger than 45 who had recovered from COVID-19. The DNA for the CDR3 is TGTGCCAGCAGCTCCGGGACTAAGAACACCGGGGAGCTGTTTTTT. Amino acid sequence: CASSSGTKNTGELFF.